This T cell receptor beta chain stems from a study of persistence of HIV-infected CD4 T cells. As for the study in general: A couple of participants gave one leukapheresis sample; others gave up to roughly 180 mL blood repeatedly. Notes on the study in general: The rare CMV-responding cells with HIV-1 proviruses were not separately TCR-sequenced.

About this clone itself: Its target is unknown.

This was the immunoSEQ version 4 assay in survey mode. The table came from immunoSEQ multiplex PCR; TCRdb's copy has only in-frame clones and leaves some out. The data contain 30,000 to 35,000 clones, around 82% of them singletons. An overlapping HIV-1 Gag peptide pool stimulated these cells at 0.95 to 1 ug/peptide/mL. Memory cells lacking CD40L and CD69 with high CD45RO were sorted. Deletions cut 4 bases from V and 6 bases from J, with 22 bases between. This CDR3 comprises 16 residues. CDR1 and CDR2 from the germline V gene are SGDLS and YYNGEE. The receptor's source is an adult woman with HIV who was CMV-seropositive. The sequencing used CD4+ T cells sorted from PBMCs after approximately 19-hour stimulation, collected from a patient who received antiretroviral therapy. The chain carries TRBV9 and TRBJ1-2, with D possibly matching TRBD1 (6 bases). The CDR3 nucleotides read TGTGCCAGCAGCTCCAAGGGGGGCAGGGGAAGTAATGGCTACACCTTC. Its translation: CASSSKGGRGSNGYTF.